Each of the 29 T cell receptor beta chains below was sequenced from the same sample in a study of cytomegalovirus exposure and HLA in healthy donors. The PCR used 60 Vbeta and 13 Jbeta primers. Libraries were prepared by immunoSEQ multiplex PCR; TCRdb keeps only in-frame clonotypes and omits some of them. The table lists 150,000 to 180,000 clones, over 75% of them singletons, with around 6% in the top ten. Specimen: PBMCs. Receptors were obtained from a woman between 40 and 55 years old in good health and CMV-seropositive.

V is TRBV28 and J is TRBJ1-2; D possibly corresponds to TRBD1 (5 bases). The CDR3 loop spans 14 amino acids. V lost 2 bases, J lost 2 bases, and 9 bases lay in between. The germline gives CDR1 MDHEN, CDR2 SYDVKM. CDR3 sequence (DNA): TGTGCCAGCAGTTTAGCGGGACGGAACTATGGCTACACCTTC. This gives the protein CASSLAGRNYGYTF.

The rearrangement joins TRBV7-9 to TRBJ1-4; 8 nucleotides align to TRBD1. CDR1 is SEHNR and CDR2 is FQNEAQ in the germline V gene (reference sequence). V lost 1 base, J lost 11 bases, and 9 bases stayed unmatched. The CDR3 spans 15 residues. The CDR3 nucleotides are TGTGCCAGCAGCTTAGTGGGCCAGGGGGCGGATAAACTGTTTTTT. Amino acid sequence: CASSLVGQGADKLFF.

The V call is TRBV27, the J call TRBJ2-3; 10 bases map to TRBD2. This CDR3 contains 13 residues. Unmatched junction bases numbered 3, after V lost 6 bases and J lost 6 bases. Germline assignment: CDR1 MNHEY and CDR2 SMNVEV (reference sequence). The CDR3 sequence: CASRVTSGDTQYF. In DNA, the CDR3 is TGTGCCAGCAGAGTGACTAGCGGGGATACGCAGTATTTT.

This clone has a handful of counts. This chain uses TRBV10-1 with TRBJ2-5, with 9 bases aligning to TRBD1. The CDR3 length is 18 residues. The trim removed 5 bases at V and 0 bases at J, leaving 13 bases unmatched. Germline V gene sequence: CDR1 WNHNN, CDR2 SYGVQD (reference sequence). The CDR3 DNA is TGCGCCAGCAGTACCGGGACAGGGCTCTCCCTGTACCAAGAGACCCAGTACTTC. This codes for CASSTGTGLSLYQETQYF.

DNA of the CDR3: TGTGCCAGTAGTATAGATAAGGGGTCCTACGAGCAGTACTTC. Amino acid sequence: CASSIDKGSYEQYF. The chain combines TRBV19 with TRBJ2-7; D possibly corresponds to TRBD1 (5 bases). V was clipped by 0 bases and J by 1 base, with 7 bases between them. CDR1 LNHDA and CDR2 SQIVND come from the germline V gene (reference sequence). CDR3 length: 14 residues.

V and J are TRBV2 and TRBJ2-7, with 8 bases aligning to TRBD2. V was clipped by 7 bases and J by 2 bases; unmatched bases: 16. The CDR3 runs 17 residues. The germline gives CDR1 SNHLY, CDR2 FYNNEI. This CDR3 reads CASIRDLAAGGAYEQYF. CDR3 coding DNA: TGTGCCAGCATTAGGGATCTAGCGGCGGGAGGAGCCTACGAGCAGTACTTC.

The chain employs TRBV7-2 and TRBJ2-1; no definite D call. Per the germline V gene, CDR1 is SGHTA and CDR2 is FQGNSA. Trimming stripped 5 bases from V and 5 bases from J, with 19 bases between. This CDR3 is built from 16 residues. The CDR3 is CASSLEIPRHNNEQFF. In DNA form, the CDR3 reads TGTGCCAGCAGCCTAGAGATTCCTCGCCACAACAATGAGCAGTTCTTC. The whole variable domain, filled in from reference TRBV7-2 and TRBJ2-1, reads GAGVSQSPSNKVTEKGKDVELRCDPISGHTALYWYRQSLGQGLEFLIYFQGNSAPDKSGLPSDRFSAERTGGSVSTLTIQRTQQEDSAVYLCASSLEIPRHNNEQFFGPGTRLTVL.

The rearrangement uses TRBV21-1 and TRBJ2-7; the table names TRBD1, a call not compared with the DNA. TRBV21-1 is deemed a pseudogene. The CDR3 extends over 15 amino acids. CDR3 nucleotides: TGTGCCAGCAGCTCCACCAGGGGTACAAACTACGAGCAGTACTTC. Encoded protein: CASSSTRGTNYEQYF.

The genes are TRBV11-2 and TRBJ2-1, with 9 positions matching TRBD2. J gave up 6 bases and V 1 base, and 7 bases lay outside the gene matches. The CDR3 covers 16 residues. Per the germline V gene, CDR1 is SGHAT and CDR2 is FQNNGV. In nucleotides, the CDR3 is TGTGCCAGCAGCTTAGGTCATGGCGGGAGGGCCAATGAGCAGTTCTTC. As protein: CASSLGHGGRANEQFF.

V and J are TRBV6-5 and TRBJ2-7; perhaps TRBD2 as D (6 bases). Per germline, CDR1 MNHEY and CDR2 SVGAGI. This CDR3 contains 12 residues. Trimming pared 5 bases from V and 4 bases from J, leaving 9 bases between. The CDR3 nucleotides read TGTGCCAGCAGTCCCGGAGGGTACGAGCAGTACTTC. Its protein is CASSPGGYEQYF.

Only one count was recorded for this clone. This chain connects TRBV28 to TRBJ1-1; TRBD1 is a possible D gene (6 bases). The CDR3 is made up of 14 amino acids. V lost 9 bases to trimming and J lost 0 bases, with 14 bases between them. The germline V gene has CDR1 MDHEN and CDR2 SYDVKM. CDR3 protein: CASLRDRLNTEAFF. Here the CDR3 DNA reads TGTGCCAGTTTAAGAGACAGGCTGAACACTGAAGCTTTCTTT.

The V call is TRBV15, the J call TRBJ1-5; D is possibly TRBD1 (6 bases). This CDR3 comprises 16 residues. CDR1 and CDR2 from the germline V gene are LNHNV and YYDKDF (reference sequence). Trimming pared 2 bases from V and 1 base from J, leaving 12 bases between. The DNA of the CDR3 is TGTGCCACCAGCAGAAAGATCAGGGGAAGCAATCAGCCCCAGCATTTT. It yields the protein CATSRKIRGSNQPQHF.

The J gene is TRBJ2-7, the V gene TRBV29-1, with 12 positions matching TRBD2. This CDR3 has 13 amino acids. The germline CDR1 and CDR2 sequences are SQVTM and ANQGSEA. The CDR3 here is CIRLAGEGYEQYF. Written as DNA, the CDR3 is TGCATCCGACTAGCGGGAGAAGGCTACGAGCAGTACTTC.

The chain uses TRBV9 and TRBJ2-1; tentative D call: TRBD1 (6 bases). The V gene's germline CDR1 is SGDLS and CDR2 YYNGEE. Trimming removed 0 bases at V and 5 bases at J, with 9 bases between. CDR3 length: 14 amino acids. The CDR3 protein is CASSVGDTNNEQFF. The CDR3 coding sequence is TGTGCCAGCAGCGTAGGGGACACGAACAATGAGCAGTTCTTC.

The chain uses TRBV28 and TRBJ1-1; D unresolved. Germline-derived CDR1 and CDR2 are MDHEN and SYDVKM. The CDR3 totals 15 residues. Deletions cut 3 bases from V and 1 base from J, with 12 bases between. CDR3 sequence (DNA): TGTGCCAGCAGTTTCGGAGGTACGGGGAACACTGAAGCTTTCTTT. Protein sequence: CASSFGGTGNTEAFF.

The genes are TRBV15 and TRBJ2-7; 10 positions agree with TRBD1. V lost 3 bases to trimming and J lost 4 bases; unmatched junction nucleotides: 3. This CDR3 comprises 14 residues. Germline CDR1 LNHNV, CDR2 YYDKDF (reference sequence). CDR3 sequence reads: CATSRPGQGYEQYF. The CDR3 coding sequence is TGTGCCACCAGCAGGCCGGGACAGGGGTACGAGCAGTACTTC.

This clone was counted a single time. The CDR3 DNA is TGTGCCAGCACCCAACACTCTGGAAACACCATATATTTT. This sequence encodes CASTQHSGNTIYF. The chain has TRBV28 and TRBJ1-3; D not resolved. CDR1 MDHEN and CDR2 SYDVKM come from the germline V gene. The CDR3 extends over 13 amino acids. V gave up 7 bases and J gave up 0 bases, with 7 bases separating them.

CDR3 amino acids: CAWSVPGGGTDTQYF. CDR3 nucleotides: TGTGCCTGGAGTGTTCCCGGAGGGGGCACAGATACGCAGTATTTT. The chain carries TRBV30 and TRBJ2-3; possibly TRBD2 for D (6 bases). This CDR3 is built from 15 residues. Germline V lookup: CDR1 GTSNPN, CDR2 SVGIG (reference sequence). The ends were cut back, 0 bases at V and 1 base at J, with 11 bases in the middle.

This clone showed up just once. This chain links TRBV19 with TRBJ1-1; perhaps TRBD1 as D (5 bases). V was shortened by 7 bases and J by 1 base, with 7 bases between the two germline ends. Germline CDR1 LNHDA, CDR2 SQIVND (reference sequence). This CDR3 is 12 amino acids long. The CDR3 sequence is CASTDRNTEAFF. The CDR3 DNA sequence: TGTGCCAGTACCGACAGGAACACTGAAGCTTTCTTT. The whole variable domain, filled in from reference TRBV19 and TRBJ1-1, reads DGGITQSPKYLFRKEGQNVTLSCEQNLNHDAMYWYRQDPGQGLRLIYYSQIVNDFQKGDIAEGYSVSREKKESFPLTVTSAQKNPTAFYLCASTDRNTEAFFGQGTRLTVV.

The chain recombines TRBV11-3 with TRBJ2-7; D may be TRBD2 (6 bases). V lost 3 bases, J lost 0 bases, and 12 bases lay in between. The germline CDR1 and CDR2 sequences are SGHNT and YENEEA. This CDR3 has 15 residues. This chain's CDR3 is CASSFSGLLSYEQYF. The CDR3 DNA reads TGTGCCAGCAGCTTTAGCGGCCTCCTCTCCTACGAGCAGTACTTC.

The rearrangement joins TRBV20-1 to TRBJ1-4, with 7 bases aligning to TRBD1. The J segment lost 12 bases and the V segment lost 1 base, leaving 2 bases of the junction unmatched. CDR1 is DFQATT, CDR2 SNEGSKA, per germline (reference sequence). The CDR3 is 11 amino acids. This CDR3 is CSARAQGELFF. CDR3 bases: TGCAGTGCTAGAGCGCAGGGGGAACTGTTTTTT.

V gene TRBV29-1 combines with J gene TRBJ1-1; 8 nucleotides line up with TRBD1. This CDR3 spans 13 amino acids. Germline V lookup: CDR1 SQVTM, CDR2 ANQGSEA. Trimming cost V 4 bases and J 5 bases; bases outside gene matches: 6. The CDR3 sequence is CSVAYRDRTEAFF. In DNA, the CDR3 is TGCAGCGTTGCCTACCGGGACAGGACTGAAGCTTTCTTT.

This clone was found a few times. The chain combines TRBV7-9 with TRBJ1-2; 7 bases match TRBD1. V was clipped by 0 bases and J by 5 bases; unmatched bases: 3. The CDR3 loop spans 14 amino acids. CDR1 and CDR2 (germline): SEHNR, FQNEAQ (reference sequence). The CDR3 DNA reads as TGTGCCAGCAGCTTAGCAGGGGGCGCTTATGGCTACACCTTC. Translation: CASSLAGGAYGYTF.

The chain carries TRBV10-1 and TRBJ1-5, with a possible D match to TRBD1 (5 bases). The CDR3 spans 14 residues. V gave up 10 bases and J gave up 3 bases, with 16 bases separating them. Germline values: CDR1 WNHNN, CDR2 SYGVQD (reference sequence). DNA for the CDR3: TGCGCCACCCAATGGGGGGGTGCCAATCAGCCCCAGCATTTT. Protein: CATQWGGANQPQHF.

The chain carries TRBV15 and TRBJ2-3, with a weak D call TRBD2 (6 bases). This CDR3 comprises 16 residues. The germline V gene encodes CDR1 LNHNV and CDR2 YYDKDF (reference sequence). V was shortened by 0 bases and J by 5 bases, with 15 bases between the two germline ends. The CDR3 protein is CATSRDRVGAGDTQYF. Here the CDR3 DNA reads TGTGCCACCAGCAGAGATCGGGTGGGAGCGGGAGATACGCAGTATTTT.

The CDR3 DNA reads as TGTGCCACCGGGACTAGCGGTGCCTACGAGCAGTACTTC. It encodes CATGTSGAYEQYF. The chain carries TRBV10-3 and TRBJ2-7; 11 bases map to TRBD2. Germline-derived CDR1 and CDR2 are ENHRY and SYGVKD. The V segment lost 10 bases and the J segment 2 bases; nucleotides outside the gene matches: 4. The CDR3 covers 13 residues.

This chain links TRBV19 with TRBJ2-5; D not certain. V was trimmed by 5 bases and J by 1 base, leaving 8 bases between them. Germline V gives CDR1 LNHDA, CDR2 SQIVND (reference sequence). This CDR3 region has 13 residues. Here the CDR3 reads CASSVVFQETQYF. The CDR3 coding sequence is TGTGCCAGTAGTGTCGTCTTCCAAGAGACCCAGTACTTC.

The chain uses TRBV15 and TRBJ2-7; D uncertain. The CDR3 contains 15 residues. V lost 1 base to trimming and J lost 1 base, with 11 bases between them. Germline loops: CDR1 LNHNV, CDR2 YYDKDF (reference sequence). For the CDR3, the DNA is TGTGCCACCAGCAGAGCGGTTGTAGAATCCTACGAGCAGTACTTC. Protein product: CATSRAVVESYEQYF.

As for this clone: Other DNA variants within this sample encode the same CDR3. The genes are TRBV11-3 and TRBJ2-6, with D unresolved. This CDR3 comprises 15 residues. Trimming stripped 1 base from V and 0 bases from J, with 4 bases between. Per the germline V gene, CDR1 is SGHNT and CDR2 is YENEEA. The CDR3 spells CASSLAVSGANVLTF. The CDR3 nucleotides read TGTGCCAGCAGCTTAGCGGTCTCTGGGGCCAACGTCCTGACTTTC.